This record concerns one T cell receptor (beta chain) sequence. Clones were sequenced by immunoSEQ multiplex PCR, and TCRdb holds only the in-frame ones, with some missing. There are over a million clones in the sample; approximately 68% occur only once, and roughly 1.5% lies in the top ten. The sample is drawn from a study of shared clonotypes between healthy human individuals. V was trimmed by 6 bases and J by 5 bases, leaving 10 bases between them. Germline CDR1 and CDR2: SNHLY and FYNNEI. The CDR3 is 12 amino acids. The chain carries TRBV2 and TRBJ2-5; maybe TRBD1 (6 bases). The source material was memory CD4+ T cells sorted from blood. Sample subset: CD45RA-negative fraction. This clonotype was sampled from a man aged 18 to 29 in good health. The CDR3: CASRQGWETQYF. CDR3 DNA: TGTGCCAGCAGACAGGGTTGGGAGACCCAGTACTTC.